A single sample is the source of the 7 T cell receptor beta chains below, sequenced in a study of post-analysis software for immune sequencing data. Each TCR beta cDNA library carried unique molecular identifiers. TCRdb itself ran the PCR reads through MiXCR, one entry per CDR3 protein. This table holds 800,000 to 950,000 distinct CDR3 sequences, roughly 50% found once. Antigens for these TCRs are unknown. Study results and limitations: Patients carried roughly 5 TRBV segments more frequently than controls did, and TRBV5-6, TRBV5-1 and TRBV20-1 were among them.

The source material was blood. These receptors originate from a girl under 18 with multiple sclerosis.

This clonotype was counted a few times. The genes are TRBV25-1 and TRBJ2-7; either TRBD1 or TRBD2 may fit D (6 bases each). V was trimmed by 3 bases and J by 0 bases, leaving 27 bases between them. The CDR3 length is 20 residues. Germline CDR1 reads MGHDK; CDR2 reads SYGVNS. CDR3 loop: CASSDHIGRSGRDNSYEQYF. CDR3 nucleotide sequence: TGTGCCAGCAGTGACCACATTGGGAGGTCCGGGCGGGACAACTCCTACGAGCAGTACTTC.

This clonotype has just a few counts. The V call is TRBV7-6, the J call TRBJ2-7; 10 positions agree with TRBD2. The V gene's germline CDR1 is SGHVS and CDR2 FNYEAQ. This CDR3 is built from 14 residues. Trimming took 1 base from V and 3 from J; bases not matched to a gene: 0. The CDR3 here is CASSLERGGYEQYF. The CDR3 nucleotides read TGTGCCAGCAGCTTAGAGCGGGGGGGCTACGAGCAGTACTTC.

The chain recombines TRBV29-1 with TRBJ2-1, with D uncertain. The CDR3 has 12 residues. The V gene's germline CDR1 is SQVTM and CDR2 ANQGSEA. With 1 base removed from V and 8 bases from J, the gap between germline ends came to 9 bases. The CDR3 loop reads CSVEVTFYEQFF. In nucleotides, the CDR3 is TGCAGCGTTGAAGTAACGTTCTATGAGCAGTTCTTC.

This clonotype has more than one count but fewer than ten. V gene TRBV6-5 combines with J gene TRBJ2-7; maybe TRBD2 (6 bases). Germline V gives CDR1 MNHEY, CDR2 SVGAGI. Deletions cut 5 bases from V and 2 bases from J, with 13 bases between. This CDR3 region has 14 residues. The CDR3 here is CASSPGWRAYEQYF. In nucleotides, the CDR3 is TGTGCCAGCAGTCCCGGTTGGAGGGCCTACGAGCAGTACTTC.

The gene calls are TRBV12-3 or TRBV12-4 and TRBJ2-1; D could derive from TRBD1 or TRBD2 (5 bases each). This CDR3 is 18 amino acids long. Trimming shortened V by 5 bases and J by 7 bases, and 27 bases separated the two germline ends. The CDR3 DNA reads as TGTGCCAGCAGTCGGGACCGCTTAGGCCTAGGTAGCATAAATGAGCAGTTCTTC. The encoded protein is CASSRDRLGLGSINEQFF.

The CDR3: CSASLGQGSSYNSPLHF. The CDR3 bases are TGCAGTGCTAGTCTGGGACAGGGGAGCTCCTATAATTCACCCCTCCACTTT. The chain recombines TRBV20-1 with TRBJ1-6; TRBD1 aligns across 10 bases. CDR1 DFQATT and CDR2 SNEGSKA come from the germline V gene (reference sequence). The CDR3 consists of 17 residues. The V segment lost 3 bases and the J segment 0 bases; nucleotides outside the gene matches: 5.

The chain uses TRBV6-6 and TRBJ2-3, with D unclear. The germline V gene encodes CDR1 MNHNY and CDR2 SVGAGI (reference sequence). The V end was cut by 6 bases, the J end by 0 bases, with 13 bases between. This CDR3 contains 15 residues. This chain's CDR3 is CASSQHGESTDTQYF. In nucleotides, the CDR3 is TGTGCCAGCAGCCAACACGGAGAGAGCACAGATACGCAGTATTTT.